The subject of this entry is one T cell receptor (beta chain). This clonotype has a count of ten or more. What antigen it recognizes has not been identified. It has no much larger one-base neighbor in the sample; base qualities were not kept. This record belongs to a study of T cells after yellow fever vaccination (dated by TCRdb to between 2018 and 2020). Regarding the complete study: The SMART-Seq v4 Ultra Low Input RNA kit was used to prepare libraries from fractions with low cell numbers. To track T-cell clones before and after primary and booster YFV17D yellow fever vaccination, bulk TCR alpha and beta repertoires were sequenced longitudinally. Blood samples were taken at several timepoints before and after primary and secondary immunization, and bulk PBMC replicates and cell subsets were isolated. Two healthy male donors, one aged 18 to 30 and one aged 30 to 40 years, were included in the cohort.

Reading the label with the study, this specimen's treatment or condition is: live attenuated yellow fever vaccine strain. PBMCs were isolated from peripheral blood using a standard Ficoll-Paque protocol. Dynabeads CD4 and CD8 positive selection kits were used to isolate CD4 and CD8 T-cell fractions. TriZol was used to extract RNA from bulk PBMCs, CD4 and CD8 fractions, and dextramer-positive and dextramer-negative fractions. V is pared back by 4 bases and J by 7 bases, with 8 bases lying between the germline termini. Taken from the germline V gene, the CDR1 and CDR2 loops are MGHRA and YSYEKL. The CDR3 runs 12 residues from the cysteine to the phenylalanine. Here the CDR3 DNA is all that survives: 36 bases in frame from base 1. Here is what the overall study found, with its caveats: A small fraction of clonotypes showed up in both the CD4 and CD8 compartments, probably as a result of convergent recombination. Only a couple of donors were included in the study, so the extent to which the findings can be generalized is limited. Compared with the primary T-cell response, the secondary T-cell response was weaker but faster, peaking on day 5 rather than day 15. Most clones expanded after primary vaccination (96% of CD4 and about 85% of CD8) were re-detected after the booster, suggesting that broad memory maintenance occurred. Computational filtering was needed because FACS-sorted repertoires could contain abundant contaminating clonotypes from the bulk population.

TCR cDNA was synthesized by 5'RACE template switching, through which a universal primer site and unique molecular identifiers were introduced. Priming of cDNA synthesis was performed from both the TCR alpha and TCR beta constant segments. Two PCR steps were used to amplify libraries, with sample barcodes and sequencing adapters being added in the second step. Sequencing of libraries was done on Illumina HiSeq 2500 (2x100 bp) or NovaSeq (2x150 bp). Regarding the original processing steps: Reads were demultiplexed and collapsed into UMI consensus sequences with MIGEC, and V(D)J alignment was performed with MiXCR. Clonotypes responding to the vaccine were identified with edgeR on replicate PBMC samples, with the criteria of FDR below 0.01 and a log2 fold change above 5 up to day 15. Each bulk clonotype was labeled CD4 or CD8 based on which sequenced repertoire, CD4 or CD8, contained the clonotype at higher abundance. The raw public reads went through TCRdb reprocessing: fastp at Q25, MiXCR clone calling, in-frame beta chains kept. Entries that share a CDR3 protein sequence are merged under the most common genes and DNA. The V and J calls here are based on TCRdb, not the publication. This sample is represented by around 70,000 distinct CDR3 sequences; more than 5.5% of them were singletons. The ten largest clones represent roughly 35% of the sample.

The sequence links TRBV4-1 to TRBJ2-1, with no confident D gene call. Here the sequenced sample was CD8+ T cells sorted from PBMCs, taken 5 days after the first yellow fever vaccination. This receptor was obtained from a young man who received the YFV17D yellow fever vaccine. The CDR3 protein is CASSPVWNEQFF. The DNA is as follows: TGCGCCAGCAGCCCCGTCTGGAATGAGCAGTTCTTC.